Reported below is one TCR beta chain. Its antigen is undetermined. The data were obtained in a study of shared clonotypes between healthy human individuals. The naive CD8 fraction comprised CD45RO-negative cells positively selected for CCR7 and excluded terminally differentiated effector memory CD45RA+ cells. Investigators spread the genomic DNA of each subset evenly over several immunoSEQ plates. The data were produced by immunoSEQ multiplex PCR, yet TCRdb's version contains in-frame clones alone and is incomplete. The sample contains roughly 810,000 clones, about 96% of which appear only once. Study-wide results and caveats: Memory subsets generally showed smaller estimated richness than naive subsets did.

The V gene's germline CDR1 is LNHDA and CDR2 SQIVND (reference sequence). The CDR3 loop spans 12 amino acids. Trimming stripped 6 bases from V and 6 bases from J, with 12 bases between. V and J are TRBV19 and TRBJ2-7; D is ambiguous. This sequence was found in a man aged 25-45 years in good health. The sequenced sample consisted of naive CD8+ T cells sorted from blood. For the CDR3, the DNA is TGTGCCAGTAGCCCCGGACCGTCCGAGCAGTACTTC. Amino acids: CASSPGPSEQYF.